The present TCR beta chain was sequenced within a study of cytomegalovirus exposure and HLA in healthy donors. This CDR3 region has 16 residues. Germline V CDR1 and CDR2: WNHNN, SYGVQD (reference sequence). The J segment lost 0 bases and the V segment lost 4 bases, leaving 6 bases of the junction unmatched. PCR amplification relied on 60 Vbeta primers (plus 13 Jbeta primers). Sequencing used immunoSEQ multiplex PCR; TCRdb keeps in-frame clones, though not all of them. The profile shows roughly 150,000 clones, around three quarters of them singletons. The sequence derives from a man between 35 and 55 years old in good health and CMV-seronegative. The chain couples TRBV10-1 to TRBJ1-5; 7 positions agree with TRBD1. Sequencing was performed on PBMCs. CDR3 bases: TGCGCCAGCAGTGTGAGACAGGGACCTAGCAATCAGCCCCAGCATTTT. This encodes CASSVRQGPSNQPQHF.